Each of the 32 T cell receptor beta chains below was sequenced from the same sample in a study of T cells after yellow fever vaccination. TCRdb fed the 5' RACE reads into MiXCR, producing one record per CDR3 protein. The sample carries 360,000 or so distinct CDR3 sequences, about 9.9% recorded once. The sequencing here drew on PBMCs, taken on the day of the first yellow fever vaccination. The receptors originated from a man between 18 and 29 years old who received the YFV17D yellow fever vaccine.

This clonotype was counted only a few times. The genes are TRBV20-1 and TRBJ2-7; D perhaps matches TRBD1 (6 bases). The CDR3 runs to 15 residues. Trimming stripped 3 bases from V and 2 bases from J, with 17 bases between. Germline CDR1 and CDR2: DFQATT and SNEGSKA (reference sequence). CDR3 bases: TGCAGTGCTAGTATGGCAGGGGCCGGCCCCTACGAGCAGTACGTC. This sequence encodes CSASMAGAGPYEQYV.

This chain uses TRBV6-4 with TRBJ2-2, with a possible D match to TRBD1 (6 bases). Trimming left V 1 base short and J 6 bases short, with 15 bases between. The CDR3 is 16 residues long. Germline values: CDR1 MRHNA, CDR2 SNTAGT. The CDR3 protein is CASSDWDTKKAGELFF. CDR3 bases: TGTGCCAGCAGTGACTGGGACACCAAAAAGGCCGGGGAGCTGTTTTTT.

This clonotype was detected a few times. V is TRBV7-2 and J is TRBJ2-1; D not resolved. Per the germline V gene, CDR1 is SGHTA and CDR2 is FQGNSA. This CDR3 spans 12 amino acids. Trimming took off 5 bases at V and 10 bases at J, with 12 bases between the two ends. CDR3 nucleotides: TGTGCCAGCAGCACCCGGTTCGGGGAGCAGTTCTTC. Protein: CASSTRFGEQFF. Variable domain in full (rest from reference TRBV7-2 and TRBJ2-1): GAGVSQSPSNKVTEKGKDVELRCDPISGHTALYWYRQSLGQGLEFLIYFQGNSAPDKSGLPSDRFSAERTGGSVSTLTIQRTQQEDSAVYLCASSTRFGEQFFGPGTRLTVL.

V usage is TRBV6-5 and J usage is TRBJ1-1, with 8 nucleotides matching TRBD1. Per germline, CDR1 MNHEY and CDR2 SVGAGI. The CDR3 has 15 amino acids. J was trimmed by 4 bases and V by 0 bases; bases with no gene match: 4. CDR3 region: CASSYSQGASTEAFF. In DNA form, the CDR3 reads TGTGCCAGCAGTTACTCTCAGGGGGCGAGCACTGAAGCTTTCTTT.

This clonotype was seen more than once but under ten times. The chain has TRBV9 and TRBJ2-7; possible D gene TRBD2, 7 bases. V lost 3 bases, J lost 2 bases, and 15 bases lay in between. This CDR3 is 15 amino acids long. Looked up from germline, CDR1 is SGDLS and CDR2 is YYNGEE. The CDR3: CASSATIGGPYEQYV. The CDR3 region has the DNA TGTGCCAGCAGCGCGACCATCGGGGGGCCCTACGAGCAGTACGTC.

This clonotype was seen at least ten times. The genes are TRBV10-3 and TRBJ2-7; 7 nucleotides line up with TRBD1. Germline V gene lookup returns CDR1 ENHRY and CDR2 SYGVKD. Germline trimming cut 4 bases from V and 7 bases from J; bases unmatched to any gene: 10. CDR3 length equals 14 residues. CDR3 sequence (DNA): TGTGCCATCAGTGGAAGAGGGGGCAGTGGAGAGCAGTACTTC. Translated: CAISGRGGSGEQYF.

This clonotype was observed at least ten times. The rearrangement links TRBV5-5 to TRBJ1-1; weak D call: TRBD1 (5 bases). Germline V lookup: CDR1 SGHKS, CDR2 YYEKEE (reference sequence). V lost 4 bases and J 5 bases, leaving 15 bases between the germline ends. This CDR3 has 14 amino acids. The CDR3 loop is CASSIYSGETEAFF. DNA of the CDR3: TGTGCCAGCAGCATCTACTCGGGGGAGACTGAAGCTTTCTTT.

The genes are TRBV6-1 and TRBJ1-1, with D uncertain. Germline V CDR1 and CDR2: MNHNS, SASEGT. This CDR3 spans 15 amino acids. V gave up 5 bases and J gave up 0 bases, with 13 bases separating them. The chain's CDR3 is CASSTFRGMNTEAFF. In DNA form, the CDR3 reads TGTGCCAGCAGTACCTTTAGAGGGATGAACACTGAAGCTTTCTTT.

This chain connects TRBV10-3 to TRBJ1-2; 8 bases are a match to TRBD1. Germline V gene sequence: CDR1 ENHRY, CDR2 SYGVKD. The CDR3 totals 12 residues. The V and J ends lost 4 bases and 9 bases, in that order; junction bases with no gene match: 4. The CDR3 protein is CAISGGDRSYTF. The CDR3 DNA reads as TGTGCCATCAGTGGGGGGGACAGGAGCTACACCTTC.

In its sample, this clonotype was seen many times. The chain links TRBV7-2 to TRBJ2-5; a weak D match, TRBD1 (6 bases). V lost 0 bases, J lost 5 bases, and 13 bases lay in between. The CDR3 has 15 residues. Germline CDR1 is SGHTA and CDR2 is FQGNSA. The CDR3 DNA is TGTGCCAGCAGCTTAGCGGGGGCGGGCTACGAGACCCAGTACTTC. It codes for CASSLAGAGYETQYF.

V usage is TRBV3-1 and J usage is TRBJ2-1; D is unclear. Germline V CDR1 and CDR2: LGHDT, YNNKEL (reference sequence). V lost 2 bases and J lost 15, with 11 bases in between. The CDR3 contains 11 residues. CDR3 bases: TGTGCCAGCAGCCAAACGGCTAGACGGTTCTTC. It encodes CASSQTARRFF.

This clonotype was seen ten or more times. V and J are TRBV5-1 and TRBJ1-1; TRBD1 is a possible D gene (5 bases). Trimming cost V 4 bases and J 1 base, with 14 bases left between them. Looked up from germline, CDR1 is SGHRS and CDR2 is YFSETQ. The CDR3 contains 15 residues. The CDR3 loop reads CASSPREAGNTEAFF. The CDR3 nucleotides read TGCGCCAGCAGCCCCAGGGAGGCTGGGAACACTGAAGCTTTCTTT.

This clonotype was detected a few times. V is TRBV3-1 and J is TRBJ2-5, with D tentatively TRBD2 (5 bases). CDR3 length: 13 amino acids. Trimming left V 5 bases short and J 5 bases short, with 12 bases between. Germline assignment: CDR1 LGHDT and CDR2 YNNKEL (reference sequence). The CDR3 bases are TGTGCCAGCAGCACGGGATCCAGCGAGACCCAGTACTTC. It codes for CASSTGSSETQYF.

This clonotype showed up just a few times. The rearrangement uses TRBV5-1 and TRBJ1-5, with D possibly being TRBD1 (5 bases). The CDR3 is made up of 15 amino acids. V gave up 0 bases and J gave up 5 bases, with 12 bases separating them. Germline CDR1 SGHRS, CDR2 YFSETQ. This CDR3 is CASSLEGYSHQPQHF. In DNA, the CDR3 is TGCGCCAGCAGCTTGGAGGGGTACTCCCATCAGCCCCAGCATTTT.

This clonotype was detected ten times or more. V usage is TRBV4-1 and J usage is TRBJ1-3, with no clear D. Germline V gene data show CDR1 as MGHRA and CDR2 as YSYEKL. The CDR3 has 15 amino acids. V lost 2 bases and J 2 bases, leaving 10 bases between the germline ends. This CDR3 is CASSQTEQTGNTIYF. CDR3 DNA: TGCGCCAGCAGCCAAACGGAGCAGACTGGAAACACCATATATTTT.

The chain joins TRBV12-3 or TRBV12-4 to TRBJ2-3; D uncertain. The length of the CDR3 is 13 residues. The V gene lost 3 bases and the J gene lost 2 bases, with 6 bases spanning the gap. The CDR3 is CASSFLDTDTQYF. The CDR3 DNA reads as TGTGCCAGCAGTTTTCTGGACACAGATACGCAGTATTTT.

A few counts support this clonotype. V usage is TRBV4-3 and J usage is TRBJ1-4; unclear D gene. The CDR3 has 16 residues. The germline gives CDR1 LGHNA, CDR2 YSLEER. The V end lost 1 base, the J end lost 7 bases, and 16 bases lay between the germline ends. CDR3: CASSQVSAARSEKLFF. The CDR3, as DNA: TGCGCCAGCAGCCAAGTGTCCGCCGCGAGGAGTGAAAAACTGTTTTTT.

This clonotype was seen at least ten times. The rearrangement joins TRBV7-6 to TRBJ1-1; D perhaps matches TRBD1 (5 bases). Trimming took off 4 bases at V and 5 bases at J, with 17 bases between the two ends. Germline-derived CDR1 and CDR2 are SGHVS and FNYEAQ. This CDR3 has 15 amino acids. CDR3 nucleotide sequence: TGTGCCAGCAGCTCCTGGGGGGGGGATTCGACTGAAGCTTTCTTT. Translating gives CASSSWGGDSTEAFF.

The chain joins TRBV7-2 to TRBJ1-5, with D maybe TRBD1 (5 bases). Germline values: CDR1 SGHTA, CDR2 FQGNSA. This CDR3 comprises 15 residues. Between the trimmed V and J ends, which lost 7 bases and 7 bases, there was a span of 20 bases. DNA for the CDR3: TGTGCCAGCACTCGGGGCGGAGATACAGGACAGCCCCAGCATTTT. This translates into CASTRGGDTGQPQHF.

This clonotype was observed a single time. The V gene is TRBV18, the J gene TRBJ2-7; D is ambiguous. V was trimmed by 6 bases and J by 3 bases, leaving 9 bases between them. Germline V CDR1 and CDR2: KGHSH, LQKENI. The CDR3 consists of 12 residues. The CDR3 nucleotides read TGTGCCAGCTCGGGGTGGGACTACGAGCAGTACTTC. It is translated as CASSGWDYEQYF.

The DNA for the CDR3 is TGTGCCAGCAGCCAAGATATGGGGATCGGAGGGGATTCACCCCTCCACTTT. This encodes CASSQDMGIGGDSPLHF. This rearrangement joins TRBV3-1 to TRBJ1-6; maybe TRBD1 (5 bases). The germline CDR1 and CDR2 sequences are LGHDT and YNNKEL (reference sequence). V lost 0 bases and J lost 8, with 17 bases in between. The CDR3 has 17 amino acids.

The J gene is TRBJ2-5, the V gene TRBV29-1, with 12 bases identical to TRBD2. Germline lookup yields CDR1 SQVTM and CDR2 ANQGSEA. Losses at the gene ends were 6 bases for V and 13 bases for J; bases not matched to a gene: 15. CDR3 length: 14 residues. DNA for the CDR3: TGCAGCGTGACCCCGAGCCTAGCGGGGGGGCCTCGGTACTTC. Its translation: CSVTPSLAGGPRYF. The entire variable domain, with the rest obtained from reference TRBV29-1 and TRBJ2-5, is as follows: SAVISQKPSRDICQRGTSLTIQCQVDSQVTMMFWYRQQPGQSLTLIATANQGSEATYESGFVIDKFPISRPNLTFSTLTVSNMSPEDSSIYLCSVTPSLAGGPRYFGPGTRLLVL.

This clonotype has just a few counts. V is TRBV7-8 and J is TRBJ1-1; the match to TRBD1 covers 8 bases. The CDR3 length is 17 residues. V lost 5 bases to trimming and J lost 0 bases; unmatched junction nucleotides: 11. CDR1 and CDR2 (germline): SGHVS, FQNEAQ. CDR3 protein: CASSRSAGGGLNTEAFF. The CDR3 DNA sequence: TGTGCCAGCAGCCGATCGGCAGGGGGCGGATTGAACACTGAAGCTTTCTTT. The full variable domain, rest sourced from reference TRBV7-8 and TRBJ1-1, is GAGVSQSPRYKVAKRGQDVALRCDPISGHVSLFWYQQALGQGPEFLTYFQNEAQLDKSGLPSDRFFAERPEGSVSTLKIQRTQQEDSAVYLCASSRSAGGGLNTEAFFGQGTRLTVV.

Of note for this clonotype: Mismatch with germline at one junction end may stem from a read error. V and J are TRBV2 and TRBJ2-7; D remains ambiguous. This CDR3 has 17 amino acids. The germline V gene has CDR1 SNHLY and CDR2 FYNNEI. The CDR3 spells CTSSWPLSWKGNYEQYF. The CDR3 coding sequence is TGTACCAGCAGTTGGCCCTTGAGTTGGAAGGGAAACTACGAGCAGTACTTC.

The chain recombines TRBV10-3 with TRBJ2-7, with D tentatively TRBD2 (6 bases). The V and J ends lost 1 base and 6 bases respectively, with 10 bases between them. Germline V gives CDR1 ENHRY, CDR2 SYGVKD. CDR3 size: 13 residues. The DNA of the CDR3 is TGTGCCATCAGTGAGTGGGGGGACGGCGAGCAGTACGTC. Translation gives CAISEWGDGEQYV.

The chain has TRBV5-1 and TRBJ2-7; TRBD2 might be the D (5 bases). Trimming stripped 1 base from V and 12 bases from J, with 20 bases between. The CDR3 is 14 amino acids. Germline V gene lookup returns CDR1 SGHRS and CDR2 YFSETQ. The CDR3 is CASSLQTSQEDRYF. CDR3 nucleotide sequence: TGCGCCAGCAGCTTGCAGACCTCTCAGGAGGATCGGTACTTC.

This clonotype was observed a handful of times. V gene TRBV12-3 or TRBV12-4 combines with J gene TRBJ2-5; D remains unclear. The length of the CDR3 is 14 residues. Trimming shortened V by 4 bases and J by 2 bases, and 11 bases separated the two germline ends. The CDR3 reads CASSSRRWQETQYF. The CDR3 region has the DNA TGTGCCAGCAGTTCTAGACGGTGGCAAGAGACCCAGTACTTC.

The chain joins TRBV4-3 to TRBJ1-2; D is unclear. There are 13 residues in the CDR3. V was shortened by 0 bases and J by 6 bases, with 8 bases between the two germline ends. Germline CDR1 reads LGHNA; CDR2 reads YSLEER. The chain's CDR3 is CASSQESGHGYTF. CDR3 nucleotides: TGCGCCAGCAGCCAAGAATCAGGACATGGCTACACCTTC.

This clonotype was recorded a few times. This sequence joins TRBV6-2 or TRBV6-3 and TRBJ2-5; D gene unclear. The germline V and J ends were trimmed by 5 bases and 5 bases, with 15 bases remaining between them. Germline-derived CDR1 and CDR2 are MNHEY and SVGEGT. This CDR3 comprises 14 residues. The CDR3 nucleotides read TGTGCCAGCAGTCCAGGTTGGGGTGCGGAGACCCAGTACTTC. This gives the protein CASSPGWGAETQYF.

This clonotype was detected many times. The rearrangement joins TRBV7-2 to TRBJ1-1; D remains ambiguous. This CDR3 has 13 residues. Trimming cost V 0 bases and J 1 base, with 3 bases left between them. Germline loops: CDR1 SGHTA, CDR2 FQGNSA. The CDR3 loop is CASSLARNTEAFF. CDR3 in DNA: TGTGCCAGCAGCTTAGCGAGGAACACTGAAGCTTTCTTT.

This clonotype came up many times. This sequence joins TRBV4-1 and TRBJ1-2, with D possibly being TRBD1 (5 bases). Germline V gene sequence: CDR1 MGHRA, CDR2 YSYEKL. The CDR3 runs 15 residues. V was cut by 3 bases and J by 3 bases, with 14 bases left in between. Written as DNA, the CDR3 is TGCGCCAGCAGCCATTCCCGGGACGGAGACTATGGCTACACCTTC. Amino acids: CASSHSRDGDYGYTF.

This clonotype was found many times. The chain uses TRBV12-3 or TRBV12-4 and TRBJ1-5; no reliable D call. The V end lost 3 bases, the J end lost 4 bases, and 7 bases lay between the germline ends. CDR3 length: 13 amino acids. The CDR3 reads CASSFLGNQPQHF. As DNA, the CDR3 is TGTGCCAGCAGTTTTCTGGGTAATCAGCCCCAGCATTTT.